The 4 T cell receptor beta chains below come from one sample, sequenced in a study of blood T cell repertoires in COVID-19. Here immunoSEQ multiplex PCR was the method, and the copy in TCRdb shows in-frame clones only, minus some. The sample shows 150,000 or so clones, around 82% of them seen only once. Sequencing used PBMCs or T cells enriched from blood (not recorded which). The receptors were gathered from a woman between 50 and 59 years old in a cohort exposed to, infected with or recovered from COVID-19 (not recorded which).

This chain joins TRBV28 and TRBJ1-4; 7 nucleotides align to TRBD1. The CDR3 covers 13 residues. Germline V gene data show CDR1 as MDHEN and CDR2 as SYDVKM. V shed 8 bases, J shed 7 bases, and the junction held 7 bases outside the gene matches. The CDR3 bases are TGTGCCAGCCGGGAGACAGGGAGTGAAAAACTGTTTTTT. It translates to CASRETGSEKLFF.

This rearrangement joins TRBV21-1 to TRBJ1-5; the table gives TRBD1 as D, unverified against the DNA. TRBV21-1 is classified as a pseudogene. CDR3 length: 14 residues. The CDR3 nucleotides read TGTGCCAGCAGTCTGAGGGGGTGGAATCAGCCCCAGCATTTT. This codes for CASSLRGWNQPQHF.

The V call is TRBV5-1, the J call TRBJ2-5; TRBD2 matches at 8 bases. The V segment lost 0 bases and the J segment 2 bases; nucleotides outside the gene matches: 6. Germline V gives CDR1 SGHRS, CDR2 YFSETQ. The CDR3 is 16 residues long. The CDR3 here is CASSLAAGGRQETQYF. In DNA form, the CDR3 reads TGCGCCAGCAGCTTGGCCGCGGGGGGTAGACAAGAGACCCAGTACTTC.

This clone has a handful of counts. Within the sample, other DNA sequences also encode this same CDR3. The chain has TRBV28 and TRBJ1-3; 9 bases are shared with TRBD1. Germline loops: CDR1 MDHEN, CDR2 SYDVKM. The CDR3 length is 14 residues. With 5 bases clipped from V and 3 bases from J, the junction kept 2 bases outside the gene matches. Here the CDR3 DNA reads TGTGCCAGCAGTAGGACAGGGGATGGAAACACCATATATTTT. Its protein product is CASSRTGDGNTIYF.